The next 4 T cell receptor beta chains were all read from a single sample in a study of cytomegalovirus exposure and HLA in healthy donors. PCR amplification relied on 60 Vbeta primers (plus 13 Jbeta primers). The method was immunoSEQ multiplex PCR; TCRdb's version includes in-frame clones alone and lacks a portion of them. The sample records 150,000 to 190,000 clones, roughly 75% being singletons. The source material was PBMCs. The origin of the receptors is a man aged 18 to 30 in good health and CMV-seronegative.

The chain is built from TRBV5-5 and TRBJ2-7; 8 bases align to TRBD2. V dropped 0 bases and J dropped 0; count of bases not matched to a gene: 8. Per germline, CDR1 SGHKS and CDR2 YYEKEE (reference sequence). The CDR3 extends over 17 amino acids. The CDR3 spells CASSLEGTSGSSYEQYF. The DNA of the CDR3 is TGTGCCAGCAGCTTGGAGGGCACTAGCGGCTCCTCCTACGAGCAGTACTTC.

The chain recombines TRBV9 with TRBJ2-1, with 7 bases fitting TRBD2. J lost 7 bases, V lost 1 base, and 8 bases had no gene match. This CDR3 region has 15 residues. The germline V gene encodes CDR1 SGDLS and CDR2 YYNGEE. The CDR3, as DNA: TGTGCCAGCAGCGTATCCCTAGCGGCGGTGAATGAGCAGTTCTTC. This gives the protein CASSVSLAAVNEQFF.

The chain has TRBV7-6 and TRBJ2-5, with 15 bases matching TRBD2. Germline CDR1 and CDR2: SGHVS and FNYEAQ. The CDR3 is made up of 17 amino acids. J was trimmed by 4 bases and V by 1 base; bases with no gene match: 4. CDR3 residues: CASSLVEGLAGGETQYF. The CDR3 DNA sequence: TGTGCCAGCAGCTTAGTGGAGGGACTAGCGGGAGGAGAGACCCAGTACTTC.

The rearrangement uses TRBV7-2 and TRBJ1-2, with unresolved D. Germline values: CDR1 SGHTA, CDR2 FQGNSA. The V end lost 2 bases, the J end lost 2 bases, and 9 bases lay between the germline ends. The CDR3 is 14 amino acids. The CDR3 region is CASSLNAGNYGYTF. CDR3 bases: TGTGCCAGCAGCTTAAATGCGGGGAACTATGGCTACACCTTC.